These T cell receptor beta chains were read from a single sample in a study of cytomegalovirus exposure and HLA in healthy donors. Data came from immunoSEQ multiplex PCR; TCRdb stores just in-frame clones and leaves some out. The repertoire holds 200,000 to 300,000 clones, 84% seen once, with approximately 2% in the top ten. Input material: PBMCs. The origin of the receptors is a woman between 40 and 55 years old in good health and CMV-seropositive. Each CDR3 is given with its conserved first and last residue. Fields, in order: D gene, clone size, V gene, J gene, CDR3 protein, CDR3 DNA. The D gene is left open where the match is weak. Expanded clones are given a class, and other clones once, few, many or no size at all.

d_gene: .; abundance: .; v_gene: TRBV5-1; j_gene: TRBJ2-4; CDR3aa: CASSFGGSKNIQYF; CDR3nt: TGCGCCAGCAGCTTTGGGGGCTCCAAAAACATTCAGTACTTC
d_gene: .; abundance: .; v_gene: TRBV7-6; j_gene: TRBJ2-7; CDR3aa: CASSLNRAEQYF; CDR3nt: TGTGCCAGCAGCTTAAACAGGGCCGAGCAGTACTTC
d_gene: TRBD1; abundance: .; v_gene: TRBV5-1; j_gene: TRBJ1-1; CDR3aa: CASSLRQGEMNTEAFF; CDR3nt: TGCGCCAGCAGCTTGAGGCAGGGGGAAATGAACACTGAAGCTTTCTTT
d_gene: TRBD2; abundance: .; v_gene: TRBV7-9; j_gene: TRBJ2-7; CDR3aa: CASSLGWREYEQYF; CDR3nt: TGTGCCAGCAGCTTAGGATGGCGGGAGTACGAGCAGTACTTC
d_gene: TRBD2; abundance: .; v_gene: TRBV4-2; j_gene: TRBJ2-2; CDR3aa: CASSQLPTSGNDGELFF; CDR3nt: TGTGCCAGCAGCCAACTTCCGACTAGCGGGAATGACGGGGAGCTGTTTTTT
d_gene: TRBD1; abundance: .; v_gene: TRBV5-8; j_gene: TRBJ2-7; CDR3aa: CASSRTGYEQYF; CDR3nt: TGTGCCAGCAGCCGGACAGGCTACGAGCAGTACTTC
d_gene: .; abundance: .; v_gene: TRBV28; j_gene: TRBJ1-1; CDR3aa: CATRDTANTEAFF; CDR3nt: TGTGCCACCCGGGACACCGCGAACACTGAAGCTTTCTTT
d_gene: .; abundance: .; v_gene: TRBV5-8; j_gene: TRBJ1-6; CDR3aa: CASSLFRRGSSYNSPLHF; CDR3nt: TGTGCCAGCAGCTTGTTCCGACGGGGGAGCTCCTATAATTCACCCCTCCACTTT
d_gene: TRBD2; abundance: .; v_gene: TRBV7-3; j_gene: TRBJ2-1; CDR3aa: CASSPHSGSSYNEQFF; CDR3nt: TGTGCCAGCAGCCCCCACAGCGGGAGCAGCTACAATGAGCAGTTCTTC
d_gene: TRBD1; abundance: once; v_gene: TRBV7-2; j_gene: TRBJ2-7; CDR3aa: CASSSPRTGVYEQYF; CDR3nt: TGTGCCAGCAGCTCCCCCCGGACAGGGGTCTACGAGCAGTACTTC
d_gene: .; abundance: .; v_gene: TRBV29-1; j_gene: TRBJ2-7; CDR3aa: CSVGAGGASYEQYF; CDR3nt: TGCAGCGTTGGGGCTGGGGGGGCCTCCTACGAGCAGTACTTC
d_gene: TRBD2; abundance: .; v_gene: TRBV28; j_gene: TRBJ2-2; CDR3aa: CASSWASGSNTGELFF; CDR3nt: TGTGCCAGCAGTTGGGCTAGCGGTTCGAACACCGGGGAGCTGTTTTTT
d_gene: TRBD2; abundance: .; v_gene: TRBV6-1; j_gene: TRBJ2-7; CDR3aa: CASSEIFPGLAGGNYEQYF; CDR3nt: TGTGCCAGCAGTGAAATCTTCCCGGGACTAGCGGGAGGAAACTACGAGCAGTACTTC
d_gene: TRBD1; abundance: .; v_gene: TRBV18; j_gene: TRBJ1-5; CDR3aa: CASSPQDRDGQPQHF; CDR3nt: TGTGCCAGCTCACCACAAGACAGGGATGGGCAGCCCCAGCATTTT
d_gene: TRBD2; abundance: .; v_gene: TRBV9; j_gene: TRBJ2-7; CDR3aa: CASSVEALAAFYEQYF; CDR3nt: TGTGCCAGCAGCGTAGAGGCCCTAGCGGCCTTCTACGAGCAGTACTTC
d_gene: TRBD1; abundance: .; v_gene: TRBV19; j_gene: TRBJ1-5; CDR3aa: CASPERTGGNQPQHF; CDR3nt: TGTGCCAGTCCTGAGAGGACAGGGGGAAATCAGCCCCAGCATTTT
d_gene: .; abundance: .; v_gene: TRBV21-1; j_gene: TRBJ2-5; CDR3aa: CASSKETLETGETQYF; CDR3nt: TGTGCCAGCAGCAAAGAAACCCTAGAAACGGGAGAGACCCAGTACTTC
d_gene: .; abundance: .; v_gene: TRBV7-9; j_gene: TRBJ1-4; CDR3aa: CASSGSFRNEKLFF; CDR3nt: TGTGCCAGCAGTGGTAGCTTCCGTAATGAAAAACTGTTTTTT
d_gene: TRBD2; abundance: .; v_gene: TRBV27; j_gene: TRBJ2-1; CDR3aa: CASSTPGRDEQFF; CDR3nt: TGTGCCAGCAGCACCCCCGGGAGGGATGAGCAGTTCTTC
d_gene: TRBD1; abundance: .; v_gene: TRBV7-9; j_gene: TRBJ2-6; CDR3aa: CASSLDRGSGANGLTF; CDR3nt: TGTGCCAGCAGCCTTGACAGGGGGTCTGGGGCCAACGGCCTGACTTTC
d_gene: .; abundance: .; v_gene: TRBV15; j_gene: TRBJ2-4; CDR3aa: CATSRDRGGSRAKNIQYF; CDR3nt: TGTGCCACCAGCAGAGATAGGGGGGGGAGTCGTGCCAAAAACATTCAGTACTTC
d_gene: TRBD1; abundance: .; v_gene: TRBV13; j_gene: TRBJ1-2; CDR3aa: CASSPNRQGRHYGYTF; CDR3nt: TGTGCCAGCAGCCCTAACCGACAGGGTAGGCACTATGGCTACACCTTC
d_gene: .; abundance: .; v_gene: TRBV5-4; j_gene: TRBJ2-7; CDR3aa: CASSGREQGGHEQYF; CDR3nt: TGTGCCAGCAGCGGGAGGGAACAGGGCGGCCACGAGCAGTACTTC
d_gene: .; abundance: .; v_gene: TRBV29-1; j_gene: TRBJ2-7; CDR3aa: CSASTVPQVYEQYF; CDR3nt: TGCAGCGCTTCGACAGTACCTCAAGTCTACGAGCAGTACTTC
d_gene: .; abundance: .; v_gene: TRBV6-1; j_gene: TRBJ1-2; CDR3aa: CASSMTANYGYTF; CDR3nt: TGTGCCAGCAGTATGACAGCGAACTATGGCTACACCTTC
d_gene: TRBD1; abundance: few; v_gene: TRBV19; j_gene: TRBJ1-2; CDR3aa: CASSIRDSAMSYTF; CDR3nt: TGTGCCAGTAGTATCCGGGACAGCGCTATGAGCTACACCTTC
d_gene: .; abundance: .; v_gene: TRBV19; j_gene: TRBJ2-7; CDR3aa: CASSIDGGSSYEQYF; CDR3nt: TGTGCCAGTAGTATAGATGGCGGAAGCTCCTACGAGCAGTACTTC
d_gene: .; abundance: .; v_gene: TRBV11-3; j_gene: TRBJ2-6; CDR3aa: CASSLVASGSGANVLTF; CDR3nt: TGTGCCAGCAGCTTAGTCGCGTCGGGCTCTGGGGCCAACGTCCTGACTTTC
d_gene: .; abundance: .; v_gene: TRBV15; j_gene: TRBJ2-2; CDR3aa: CATSPLGFSDNTGELFF; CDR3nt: TGTGCCACCAGCCCCCTGGGGTTTAGCGATAACACCGGGGAGCTGTTTTTT
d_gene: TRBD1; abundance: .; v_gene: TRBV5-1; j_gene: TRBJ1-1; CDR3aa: CASSLGTGGNTEAFF; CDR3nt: TGCGCCAGTAGCTTGGGGACAGGGGGCAACACTGAAGCTTTCTTT
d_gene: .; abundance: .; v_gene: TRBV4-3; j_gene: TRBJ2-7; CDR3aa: CASSLGPSSYEQYF; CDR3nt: TGCGCCAGCAGCCTGGGGCCTAGCTCCTACGAGCAGTACTTC
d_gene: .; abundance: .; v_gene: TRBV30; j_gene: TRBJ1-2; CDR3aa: CALSESNYGYTF; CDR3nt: TGTGCCCTCAGCGAATCTAACTATGGCTACACCTTC
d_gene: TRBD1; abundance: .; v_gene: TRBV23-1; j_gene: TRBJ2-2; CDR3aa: CASSQETGFTGELFF; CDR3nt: TGCGCCAGCAGTCAAGAGACAGGGTTCACCGGGGAGCTGTTTTTT
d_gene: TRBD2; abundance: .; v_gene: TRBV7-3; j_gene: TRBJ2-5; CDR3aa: CASSRLAGGAETQYF; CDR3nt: TGTGCCAGCAGCCGACTAGCGGGAGGGGCGGAGACCCAGTACTTC
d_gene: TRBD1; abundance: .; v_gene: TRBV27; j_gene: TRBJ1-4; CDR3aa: CASNPTGGAQLLNEKLFF; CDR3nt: TGTGCCAGCAACCCGACAGGGGGGGCACAACTACTTAATGAAAAACTGTTTTTT
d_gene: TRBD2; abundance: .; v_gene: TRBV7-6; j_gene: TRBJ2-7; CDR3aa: CASSLAVTSGGYEQYF; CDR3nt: TGTGCCAGCAGCTTAGCGGTAACTAGCGGGGGCTACGAGCAGTACTTC
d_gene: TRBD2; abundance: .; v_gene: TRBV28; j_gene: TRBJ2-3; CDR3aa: CASSLPRLAGSTDTQYF; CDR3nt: TGTGCCAGCAGTCTCCCCCGACTAGCGGGGAGCACAGATACGCAGTATTTT
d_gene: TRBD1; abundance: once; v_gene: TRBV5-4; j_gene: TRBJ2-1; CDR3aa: CASSSKKGTGALNEQFF; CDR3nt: TGTGCCAGCAGCTCAAAAAAAGGGACAGGGGCCCTCAATGAGCAGTTCTTC
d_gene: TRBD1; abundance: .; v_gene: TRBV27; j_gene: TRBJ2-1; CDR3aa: CASSPDRVGYNEQFF; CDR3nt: TGTGCCAGCAGCCCCGACAGGGTGGGTTACAATGAGCAGTTCTTC
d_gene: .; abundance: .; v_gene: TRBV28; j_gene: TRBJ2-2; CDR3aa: CASSTQGPGELFF; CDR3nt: TGTGCCAGCAGTACTCAGGGTCCCGGGGAGCTGTTTTTT
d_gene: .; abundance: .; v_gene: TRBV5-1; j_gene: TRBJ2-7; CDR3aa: CASSLVGQGTRYEQYF; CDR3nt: TGCGCCAGCAGCTTGGTCGGTCAGGGGACACGGTACGAGCAGTACTTC
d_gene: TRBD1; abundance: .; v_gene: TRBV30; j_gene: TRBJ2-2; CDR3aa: CAWRAGQAPTGELFF; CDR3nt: TGTGCCTGGAGGGCGGGACAGGCGCCAACCGGCGAGCTGTTTTTT
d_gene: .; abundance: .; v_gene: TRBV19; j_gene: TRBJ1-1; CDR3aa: CASSPYDRNTEAFF; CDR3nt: TGTGCCAGTAGTCCATATGACAGGAACACTGAAGCTTTCTTT
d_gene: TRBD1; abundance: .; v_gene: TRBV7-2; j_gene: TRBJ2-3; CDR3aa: CASRPGGSTDTQYF; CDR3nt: TGTGCCAGCAGGCCAGGGGGTAGCACAGATACGCAGTATTTT
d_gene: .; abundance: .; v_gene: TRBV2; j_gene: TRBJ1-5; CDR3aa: CASSEGNSLNQPQHF; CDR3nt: TGTGCCAGCAGTGAAGGTAACAGTCTCAATCAGCCCCAGCATTTT
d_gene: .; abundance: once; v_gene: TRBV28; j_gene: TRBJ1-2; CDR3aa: CASSTGPNYGYTF; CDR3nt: TGTGCCAGCAGTACAGGGCCTAACTATGGCTACACCTTC
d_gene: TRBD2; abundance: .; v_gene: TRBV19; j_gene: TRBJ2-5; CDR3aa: CASSIDGLGQETQYF; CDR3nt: TGTGCCAGTAGTATAGACGGACTAGGCCAAGAGACCCAGTACTTC
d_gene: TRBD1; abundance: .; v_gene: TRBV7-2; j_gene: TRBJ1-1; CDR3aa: CASSTDRENTEAFF; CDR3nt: TGTGCCAGCAGCACGGACAGGGAGAACACTGAAGCTTTCTTT
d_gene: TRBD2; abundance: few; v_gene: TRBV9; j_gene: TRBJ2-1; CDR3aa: CASSMGTSGINEQFF; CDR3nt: TGTGCCAGCAGCATGGGGACTAGCGGGATCAATGAGCAGTTCTTC
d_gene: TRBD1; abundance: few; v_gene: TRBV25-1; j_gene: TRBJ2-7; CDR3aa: CASSGQGDEQYF; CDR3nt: TGTGCCAGCAGTGGACAGGGAGACGAGCAGTACTTC
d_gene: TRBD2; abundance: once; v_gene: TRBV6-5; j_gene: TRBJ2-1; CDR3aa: CASGRASLSYNEQFF; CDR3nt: TGTGCCAGCGGGAGGGCCTCTCTCTCCTACAATGAGCAGTTCTTC
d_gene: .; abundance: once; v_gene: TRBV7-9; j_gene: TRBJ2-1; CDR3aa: CASSFGQGNNEQFF; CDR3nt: TGTGCCAGCAGCTTTGGGCAGGGGAACAATGAGCAGTTCTTC
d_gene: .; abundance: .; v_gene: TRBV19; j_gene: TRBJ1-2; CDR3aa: CASRRRGDYGYTF; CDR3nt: TGTGCCAGTAGACGGAGGGGAGACTATGGCTACACCTTC